There are many counts of the clone carrying this T cell receptor (beta chain). The germline gives CDR1 DFQATT, CDR2 SNEGSKA (reference sequence). The length of the CDR3 is 15 residues. The ends lost 1 base at V and 4 bases at J; junction bases unmatched: 8. TCRdb processed the 5' RACE reads anew with MiXCR; each CDR3 protein has one entry. In the table there are roughly 100,000 distinct CDR3 sequences, roughly 8.3% of which are singletons. This sample was taken from a study of CD8 T cells in ankylosing spondylitis. Sequences were obtained from blood, either unsorted or a sorted T cell fraction (not recorded which). The V gene is TRBV20-1, the J gene TRBJ2-7, with TRBD1 identical over 9 bases. The clonotype originates from a male donor with ankylosing spondylitis or in good health (not recorded which). Here the CDR3 reads CSARGKGTGPYEQYF. The CDR3 region has the DNA TGCAGTGCTAGAGGAAAGGGGACAGGGCCATACGAGCAGTACTTC.